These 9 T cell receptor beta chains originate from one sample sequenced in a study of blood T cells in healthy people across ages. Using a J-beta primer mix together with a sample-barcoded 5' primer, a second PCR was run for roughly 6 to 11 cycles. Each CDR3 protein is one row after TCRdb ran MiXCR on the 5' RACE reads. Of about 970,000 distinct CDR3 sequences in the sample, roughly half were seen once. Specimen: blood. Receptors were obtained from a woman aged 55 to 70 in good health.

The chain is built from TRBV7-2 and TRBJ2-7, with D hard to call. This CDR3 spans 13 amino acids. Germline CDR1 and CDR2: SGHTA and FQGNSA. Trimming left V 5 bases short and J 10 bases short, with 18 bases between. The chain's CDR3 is CASSLERFREQYF. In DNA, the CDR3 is TGTGCCAGCAGCCTAGAACGGTTTAGGGAACAGTACTTC.

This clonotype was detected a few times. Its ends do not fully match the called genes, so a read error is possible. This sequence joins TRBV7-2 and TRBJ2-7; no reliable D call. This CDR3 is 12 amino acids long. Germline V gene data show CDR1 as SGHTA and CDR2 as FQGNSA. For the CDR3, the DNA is TGTGCCAGCAGCTTAAGTCAGAGCGAGGAGTACTTC. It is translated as CASSLSQSEEYF.

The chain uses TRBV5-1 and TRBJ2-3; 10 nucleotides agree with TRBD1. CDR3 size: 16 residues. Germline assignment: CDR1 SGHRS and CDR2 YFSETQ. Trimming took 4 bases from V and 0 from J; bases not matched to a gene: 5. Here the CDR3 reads CASSRDRGGSTDTQYF. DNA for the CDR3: TGCGCCAGCAGCCGGGACAGGGGCGGGAGCACAGATACGCAGTATTTT.

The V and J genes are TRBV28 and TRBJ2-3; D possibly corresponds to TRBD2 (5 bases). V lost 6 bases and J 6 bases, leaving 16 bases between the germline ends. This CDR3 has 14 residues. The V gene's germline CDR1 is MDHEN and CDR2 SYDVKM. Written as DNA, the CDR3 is TGTGCCAGCAGGCCCCTAAGGAGGACGGATACGCAGTATTTT. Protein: CASRPLRRTDTQYF. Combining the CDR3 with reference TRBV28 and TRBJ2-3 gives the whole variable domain DVKVTQSSRYLVKRTGEKVFLECVQDMDHENMFWYRQDPGLGLRLIYFSYDVKMKEKGDIPEGYSVSREKKERFSLILESASTNQTSMYLCASRPLRRTDTQYFGPGTRLTVL.

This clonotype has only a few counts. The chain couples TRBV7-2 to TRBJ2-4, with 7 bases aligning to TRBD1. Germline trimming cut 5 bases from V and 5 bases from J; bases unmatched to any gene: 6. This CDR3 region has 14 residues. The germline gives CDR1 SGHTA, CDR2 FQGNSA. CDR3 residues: CASSKRTGQNIQYF. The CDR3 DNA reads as TGTGCCAGCAGCAAGAGGACAGGACAAAACATTCAGTACTTC.

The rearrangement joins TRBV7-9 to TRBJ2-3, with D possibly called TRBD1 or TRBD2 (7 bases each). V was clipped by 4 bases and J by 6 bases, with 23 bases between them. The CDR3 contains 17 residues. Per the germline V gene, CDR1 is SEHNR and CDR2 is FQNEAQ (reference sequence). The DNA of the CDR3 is TGTGCCAGCAGCTCGGGAGGCGAGGGGGCCGAGCCCGATACGCAGTATTTT. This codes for CASSSGGEGAEPDTQYF.

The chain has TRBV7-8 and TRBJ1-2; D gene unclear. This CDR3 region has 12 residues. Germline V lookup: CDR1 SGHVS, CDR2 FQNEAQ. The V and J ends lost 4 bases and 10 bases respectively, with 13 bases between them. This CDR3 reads CASSSNKDFYTF. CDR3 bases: TGTGCCAGCAGCTCGAACAAGGACTTCTACACCTTC.

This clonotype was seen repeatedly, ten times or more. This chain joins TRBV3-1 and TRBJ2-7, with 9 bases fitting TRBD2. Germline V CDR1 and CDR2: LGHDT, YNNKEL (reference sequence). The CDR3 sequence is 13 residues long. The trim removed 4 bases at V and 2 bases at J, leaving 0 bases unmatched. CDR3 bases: TGTGCCAGCAGCCGCGGGAGGGCCTACGAGCAGTACTTC. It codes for CASSRGRAYEQYF.

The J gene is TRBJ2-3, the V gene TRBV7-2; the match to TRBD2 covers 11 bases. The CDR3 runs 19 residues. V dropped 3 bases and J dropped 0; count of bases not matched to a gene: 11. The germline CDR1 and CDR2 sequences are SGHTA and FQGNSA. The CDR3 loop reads CASSLAGTSGNPSTDTQYF. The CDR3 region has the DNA TGTGCCAGCAGCTTGGCCGGGACTAGCGGAAATCCTAGCACAGATACGCAGTATTTT.